This TCR beta chain was captured by sequencing in a study of PD-1 blockade in classical Hodgkin lymphoma. The table lists this clone with a few counts. Antigen unknown. Germline V gene sequence: CDR1 MNHNS, CDR2 SASEGT. The V end was cut by 2 bases, the J end by 9 bases, with 11 bases between. CDR3 length equals 13 residues. Study-level results: Significantly greater TCR diversity emerged by C4D1 in CD4+ cells but not CD8+ cells. Complete responders showed a baseline diversity that resembled the diversity of newly diagnosed patients.

The time point here: cycle 4 day 1 (C4D1), after less than seven weeks of nivolumab. Following autologous stem cell transplantation, relapse occurred in every patient, and exposure to brentuximab vedotin varied. Profiled with immunoSEQ multiplex PCR; TCRdb holds only in-frame clones, not every one. The sample holds roughly 20,000 clones; 70% to 75% are singletons and the top ten take about 19%. The chain joins TRBV6-1 to TRBJ2-1; D unclear. Specimen: peripheral blood mononuclear cells (PBMCs), collected before the fourth cycle of nivolumab. The receptor was derived from a human donor with classical Hodgkin lymphoma. As DNA, the CDR3 is TGTGCCAGCAGTGAATCTGGGGTGAGTGAGCAGTTCTTC. Its translation is CASSESGVSEQFF.